The sequence of this T cell receptor (beta chain) was determined in a study of T cells in Graves' hyperthyroidism and ophthalmopathy. Study observations and caveats: Ophthalmopathy was model-predicted a median around 6.1 months pre-onset. The majority of expanded thyroid clonotypes above 0.001 also appeared in blood.

CDR3 length: 16 amino acids. Per germline, CDR1 DFQATT and CDR2 SNEGSKA (reference sequence). J lost 5 bases, V lost 0 bases, and 10 bases had no gene match. Lactation, pregnancy, other autoimmune disease or uncontrolled infection led to exclusion of patients. Used for diagnoses were clinical symptoms, serum thyroxine and TRAb, thyroid ultrasound and orbital computed tomography. Amplified regions were TCR beta CDR3 sequences from RNA transcripts. HTBI primers were used for first-round RT-PCR of the TCR CDR3. TCRdb independently ran MiXCR on the multiplex PCR reads; one entry per CDR3 protein. The repertoire holds hundreds of thousands of distinct CDR3 sequences, less than 45% seen once, with approximately 7.2% in the top ten. In this sample, this clonotype turned up a few times. What it recognizes is unknown.

The clonotype comes from an adult man with Graves' disease, either hyperthyroidism or ophthalmopathy (not recorded which). The chain has TRBV20-1 and TRBJ2-5; 9 positions match TRBD2. The specimen sequenced was peripheral blood or thyroid tissue (not recorded which). CDR3 bases: TGCAGTGCTAGAGATCTGATTAGCGGGAGATTCGAGACCCAGTACTTC. It is translated as CSARDLISGRFETQYF.